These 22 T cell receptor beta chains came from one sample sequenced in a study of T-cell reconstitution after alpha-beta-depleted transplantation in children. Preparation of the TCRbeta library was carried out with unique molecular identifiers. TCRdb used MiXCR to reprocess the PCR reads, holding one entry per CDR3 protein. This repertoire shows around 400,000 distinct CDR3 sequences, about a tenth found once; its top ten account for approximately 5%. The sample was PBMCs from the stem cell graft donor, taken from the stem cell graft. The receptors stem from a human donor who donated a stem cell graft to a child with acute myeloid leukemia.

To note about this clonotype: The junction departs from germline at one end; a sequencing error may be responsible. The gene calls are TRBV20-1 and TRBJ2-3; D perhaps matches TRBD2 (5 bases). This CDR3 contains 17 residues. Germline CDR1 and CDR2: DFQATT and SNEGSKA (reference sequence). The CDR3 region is CCARDRADYAGPDTQYF. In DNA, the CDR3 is TGCTGTGCTAGAGATCGGGCAGACTATGCCGGACCAGATACGCAGTATTTT.

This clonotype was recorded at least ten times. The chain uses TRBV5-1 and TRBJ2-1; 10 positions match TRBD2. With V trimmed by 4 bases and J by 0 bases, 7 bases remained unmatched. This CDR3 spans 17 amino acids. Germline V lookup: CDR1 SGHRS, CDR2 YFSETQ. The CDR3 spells CASSALAGGPSYNEQFF. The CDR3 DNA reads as TGCGCCAGCAGCGCCTTAGCGGGAGGCCCCTCCTACAATGAGCAGTTCTTC.

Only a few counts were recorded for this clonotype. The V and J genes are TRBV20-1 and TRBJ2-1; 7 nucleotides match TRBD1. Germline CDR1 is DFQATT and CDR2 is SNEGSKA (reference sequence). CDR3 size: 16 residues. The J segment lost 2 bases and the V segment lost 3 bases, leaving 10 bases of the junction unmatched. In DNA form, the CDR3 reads TGCAGTGCTAGTCCCGGGACAGCAAGTCCCTACAATGAGCAGTTCTTC. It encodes CSASPGTASPYNEQFF.

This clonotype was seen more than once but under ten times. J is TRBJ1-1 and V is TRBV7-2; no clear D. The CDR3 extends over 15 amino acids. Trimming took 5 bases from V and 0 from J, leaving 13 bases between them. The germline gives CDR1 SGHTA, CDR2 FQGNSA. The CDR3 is CASSKAGTLNTEAFF. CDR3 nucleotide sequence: TGTGCCAGCAGCAAAGCGGGCACATTGAACACTGAAGCTTTCTTT.

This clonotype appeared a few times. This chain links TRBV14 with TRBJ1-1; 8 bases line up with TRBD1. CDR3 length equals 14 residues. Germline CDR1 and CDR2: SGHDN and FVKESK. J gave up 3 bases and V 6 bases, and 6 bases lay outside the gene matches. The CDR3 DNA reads TGTGCCAGCAGGTCAGACAGGGGATACACTGAAGCTTTCTTT. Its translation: CASRSDRGYTEAFF.

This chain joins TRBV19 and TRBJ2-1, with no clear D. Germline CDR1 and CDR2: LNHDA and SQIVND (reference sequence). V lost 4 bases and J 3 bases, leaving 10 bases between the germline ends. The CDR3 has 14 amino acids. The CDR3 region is CASSSLLGYNEQFF. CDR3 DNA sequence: TGTGCCAGTAGTAGCCTTTTAGGCTACAATGAGCAGTTCTTC. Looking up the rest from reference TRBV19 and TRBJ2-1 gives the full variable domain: DGGITQSPKYLFRKEGQNVTLSCEQNLNHDAMYWYRQDPGQGLRLIYYSQIVNDFQKGDIAEGYSVSREKKESFPLTVTSAQKNPTAFYLCASSSLLGYNEQFFGPGTRLTVL.

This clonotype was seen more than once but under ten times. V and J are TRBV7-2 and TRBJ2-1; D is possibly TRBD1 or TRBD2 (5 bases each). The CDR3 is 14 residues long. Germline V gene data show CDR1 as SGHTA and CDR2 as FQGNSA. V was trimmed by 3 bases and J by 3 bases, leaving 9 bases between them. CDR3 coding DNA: TGTGCCAGCAGCTTGGGGACCTTCTACAATGAGCAGTTCTTC. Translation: CASSLGTFYNEQFF.

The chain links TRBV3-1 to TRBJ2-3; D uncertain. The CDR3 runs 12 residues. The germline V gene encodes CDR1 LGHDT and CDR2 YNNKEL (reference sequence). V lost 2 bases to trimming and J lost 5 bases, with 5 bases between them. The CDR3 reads CASSQLGDTQYF. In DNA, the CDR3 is TGTGCCAGCAGCCAACTTGGAGATACGCAGTATTTT.

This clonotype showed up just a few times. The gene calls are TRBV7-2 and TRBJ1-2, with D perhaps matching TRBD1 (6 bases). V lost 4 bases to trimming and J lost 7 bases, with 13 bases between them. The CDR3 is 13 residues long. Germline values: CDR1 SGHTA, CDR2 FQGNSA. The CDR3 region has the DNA TGTGCCAGCAGCTCCGGGACAACTCGTGGCTACACCTTC. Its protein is CASSSGTTRGYTF.

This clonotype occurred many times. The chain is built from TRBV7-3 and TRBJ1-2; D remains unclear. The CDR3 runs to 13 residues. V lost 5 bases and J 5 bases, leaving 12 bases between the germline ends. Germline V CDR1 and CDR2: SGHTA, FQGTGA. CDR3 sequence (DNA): TGTGCCAGCAGCCCCGAAGCAGGTTATGGCTACACCTTC. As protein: CASSPEAGYGYTF. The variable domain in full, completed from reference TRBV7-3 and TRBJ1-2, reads GAGVSQTPSNKVTEKGKYVELRCDPISGHTALYWYRQSLGQGPEFLIYFQGTGAADDSGLPNDRFFAVRPEGSVSTLKIQRTERGDSAVYLCASSPEAGYGYTFGSGTRLTVV.

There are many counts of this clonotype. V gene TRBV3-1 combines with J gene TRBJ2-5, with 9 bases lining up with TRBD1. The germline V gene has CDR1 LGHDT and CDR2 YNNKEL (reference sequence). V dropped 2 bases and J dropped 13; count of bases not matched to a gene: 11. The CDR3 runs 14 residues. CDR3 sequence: CASSQSSGTGSLYF. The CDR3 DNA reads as TGTGCCAGCAGCCAATCTTCCGGGACAGGGAGTCTGTACTTC.

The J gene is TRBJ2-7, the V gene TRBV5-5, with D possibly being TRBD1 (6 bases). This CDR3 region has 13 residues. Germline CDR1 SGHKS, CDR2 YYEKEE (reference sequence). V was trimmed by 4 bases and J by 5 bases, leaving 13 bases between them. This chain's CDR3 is CASSQRTENEQYV. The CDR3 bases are TGTGCCAGCAGCCAAAGGACAGAAAACGAGCAGTACGTC.

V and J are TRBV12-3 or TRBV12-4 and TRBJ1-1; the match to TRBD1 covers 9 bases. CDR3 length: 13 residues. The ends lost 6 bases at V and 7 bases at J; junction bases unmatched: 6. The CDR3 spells CASRAGQGSEAFF. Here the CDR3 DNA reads TGTGCCAGCAGAGCGGGACAGGGAAGTGAAGCTTTCTTT.

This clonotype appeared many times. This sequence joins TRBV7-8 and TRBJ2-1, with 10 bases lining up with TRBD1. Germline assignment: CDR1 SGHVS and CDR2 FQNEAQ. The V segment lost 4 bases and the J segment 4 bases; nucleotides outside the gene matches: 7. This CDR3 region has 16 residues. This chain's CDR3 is CASSSRQGATYNEQFF. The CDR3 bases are TGTGCCAGCAGCTCAAGACAGGGGGCAACTTACAATGAGCAGTTCTTC. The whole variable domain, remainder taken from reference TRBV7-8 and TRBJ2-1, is GAGVSQSPRYKVAKRGQDVALRCDPISGHVSLFWYQQALGQGPEFLTYFQNEAQLDKSGLPSDRFFAERPEGSVSTLKIQRTQQEDSAVYLCASSSRQGATYNEQFFGPGTRLTVL.

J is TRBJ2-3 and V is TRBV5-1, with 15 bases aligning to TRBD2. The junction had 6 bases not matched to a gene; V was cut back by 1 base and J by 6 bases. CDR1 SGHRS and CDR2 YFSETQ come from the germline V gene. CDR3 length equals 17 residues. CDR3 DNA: TGCGCCAGCAGCTTGTTACCCGGGACTAGCGGGGGGGATACGCAGTATTTT. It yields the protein CASSLLPGTSGGDTQYF.

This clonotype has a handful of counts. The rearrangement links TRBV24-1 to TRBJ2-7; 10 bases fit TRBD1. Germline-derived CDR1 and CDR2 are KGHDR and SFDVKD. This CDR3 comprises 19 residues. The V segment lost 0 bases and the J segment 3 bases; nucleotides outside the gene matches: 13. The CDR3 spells CATSDLLGQGCRTNYEQYF. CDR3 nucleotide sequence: TGTGCCACCAGTGATTTGTTGGGACAGGGGTGCAGGACGAACTACGAGCAGTACTTC.

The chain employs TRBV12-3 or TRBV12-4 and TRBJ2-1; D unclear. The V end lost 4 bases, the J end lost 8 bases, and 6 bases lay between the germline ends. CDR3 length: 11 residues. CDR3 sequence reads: CASSSVDEQFF. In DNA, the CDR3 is TGTGCCAGCAGTTCCGTCGATGAGCAGTTCTTC.

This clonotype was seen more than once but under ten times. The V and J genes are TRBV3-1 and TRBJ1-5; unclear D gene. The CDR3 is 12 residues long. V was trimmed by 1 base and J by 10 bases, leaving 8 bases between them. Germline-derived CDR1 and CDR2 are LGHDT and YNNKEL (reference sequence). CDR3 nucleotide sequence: TGTGCCAGCAGCCAAGGCTACGGCCCCCAGCATTTT. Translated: CASSQGYGPQHF.

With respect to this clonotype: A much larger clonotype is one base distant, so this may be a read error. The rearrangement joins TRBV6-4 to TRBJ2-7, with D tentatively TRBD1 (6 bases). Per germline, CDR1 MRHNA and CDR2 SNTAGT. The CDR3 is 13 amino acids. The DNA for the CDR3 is TGTGCCGGCAGCGCCGGGACAACCTACGAGCAGTACTTC. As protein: CAGSAGTTYEQYF.

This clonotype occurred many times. The CDR3 loop is CASSLLQANTGELFF. The CDR3, as DNA: TGTGCCAGCAGCTTGTTACAGGCAAACACCGGGGAGCTGTTTTTT. The chain couples TRBV5-5 to TRBJ2-2; tentatively, D is TRBD1 (5 bases). The CDR3 contains 15 residues. Germline CDR1 and CDR2: SGHKS and YYEKEE (reference sequence). The V and J ends lost 1 base and 2 bases respectively, with 9 bases between them. The full variable domain, with the rest looked up from reference TRBV5-5 and TRBJ2-2, is DAGVTQSPTHLIKTRGQQVTLRCSPISGHKSVSWYQQVLGQGPQFIFQYYEKEERGRGNFPDRFSARQFPNYSSELNVNALLLGDSALYLCASSLLQANTGELFFGEGSRLTVL.

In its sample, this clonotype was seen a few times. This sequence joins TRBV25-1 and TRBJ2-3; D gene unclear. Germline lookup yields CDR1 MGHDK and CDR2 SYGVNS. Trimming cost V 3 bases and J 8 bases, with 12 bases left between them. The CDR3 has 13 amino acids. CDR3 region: CASSDRLMGTQYF. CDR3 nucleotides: TGTGCCAGCAGTGACCGTTTGATGGGTACGCAGTATTTT.

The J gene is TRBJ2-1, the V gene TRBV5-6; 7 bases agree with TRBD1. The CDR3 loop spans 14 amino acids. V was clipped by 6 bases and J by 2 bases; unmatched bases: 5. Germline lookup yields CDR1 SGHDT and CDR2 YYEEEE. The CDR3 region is CASTRQGTYNEQFF. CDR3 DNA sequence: TGTGCCAGCACCCGACAGGGTACCTACAATGAGCAGTTCTTC. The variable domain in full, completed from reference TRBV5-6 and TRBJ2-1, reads DAGVTQSPTHLIKTRGQQVTLRCSPKSGHDTVSWYQQALGQGPQFIFQYYEEEERQRGNFPDRFSGHQFPNYSSELNVNALLLGDSALYLCASTRQGTYNEQFFGPGTRLTVL.